The T cell receptor beta chain described here comes from a study of T cell repertoires in cytomegalovirus infection. Across the study: CMV infection plus the matching HLA type was flagged by public TCR beta signatures.

TCRdb re-called the reads through MiXCR, storing one row per CDR3 protein. Here the sample spans roughly 320,000 distinct CDR3 sequences, 8% to 10% being singletons. Trimming cost V 3 bases and J 5 bases, with 18 bases left between them. The length of the CDR3 is 16 residues. From germline, CDR1 is MNHNS and CDR2 SASEGT. The sample holds many counts of this clonotype. The antigen is undetermined. Study-level results: Public TCR beta family frequency separated CMV-and-HLA carriers, including in an independent cohort. Dominant in the ex vivo response were TCR beta clonotypes restricted by HLA-C and specific for CMV.

The J gene is TRBJ2-3, the V gene TRBV6-1, with D possibly being TRBD2 (5 bases). The specimen was PBMCs. This TCR derives from a human donor in good health (CMV status not recorded). Some clones in this sample may be carry-over from other donors' samples. CDR3 coding DNA: TGTGCCAGCAGTGATGGGCTGGCCCGAGGAGGAGATACGCAGTATTTT. It translates to CASSDGLARGGDTQYF.